This is a list of T cell receptor beta chains from one sample in a study of CD8 T cells in Susac syndrome. A single record per CDR3 protein comes from TCRdb applying MiXCR to the immunoSEQ multiplex PCR reads. This table holds 110,000 to 150,000 distinct CDR3 sequences, approximately 96% found once. Input material: CD4+ T cells from PBMCs. The origin of the receptors is a human donor with Susac syndrome. Both conserved end residues are part of each CDR3. D genes are given only for firm matches. Part of the rows lack a size; the others show once, few, many or a class for expanded clones.

d_gene,j_gene,v_gene,abundance,CDR3nt,CDR3aa
.,TRBJ2-3,TRBV29-1,.,TGCAGCGTTGCCCGGGGGCGGGAAGATACGCAGTATTTT,CSVARGREDTQYF
.,TRBJ2-3,TRBV5-4,.,TGTGCCAGCAGCTCGGTGGAGTTGACAGATACGCAGTATTTT,CASSSVELTDTQYF
.,TRBJ2-5,TRBV30,.,TGTGCCTGGAGTTCCACCCCTCCCTCGCGGGAGACCCAGTACTTC,CAWSSTPPSRETQYF
.,TRBJ2-6,TRBV13,once,TGTGCCAGCGGGGGGGCGAGCTCTGGGGCCAACGTCCTGACTTTC,CASGGASSGANVLTF
.,TRBJ1-2,TRBV28,.,TGTGCCAGCAGTTTCGCAGTTAGGGCGGCTGGCTACACCTTC,CASSFAVRAAGYTF
.,TRBJ2-1,TRBV20-1,.,TGCAGTGCTAGAGATTCGGCATCCTACAATGAGCAGTTCTTC,CSARDSASYNEQFF
TRBD2,TRBJ2-7,TRBV20-1,.,TGCAGTGCCCGCATGACTAGCGGGGGGGCCCTGGAGCAGTACTTC,CSARMTSGGALEQYF
.,TRBJ1-1,TRBV12-3/TRBV12-4,.,TGTGCCAGCAGCCCAGATTCGATGAGGGAAGCTTTCTTT,CASSPDSMREAFF
TRBD2,TRBJ2-3,TRBV4-2,.,TGTGCCAGCAGCCAAGACCGAGGGGCGGGAGTTTCCACCACAGATACGCAGTATTTT,CASSQDRGAGVSTTDTQYF
TRBD2,TRBJ2-1,TRBV5-4,.,TGTGCCAGCAGTCCAGCGGGAGTAAGGAATGAGCAGTTCTTC,CASSPAGVRNEQFF
.,TRBJ2-7,TRBV5-1,once,TGCGCCAGCAGCTTGGATACGGGGTTCGACGAGCAGTACTTC,CASSLDTGFDEQYF
TRBD2,TRBJ2-7,TRBV15,.,TGTGCCACCAGGGCCAGCGGGAGGCTAGACGAGCAGTACTTC,CATRASGRLDEQYF
.,TRBJ2-1,TRBV20-1,.,TGCAGTGCGGTCGGGACAAGGGATGAGCAGTTCTTC,CSAVGTRDEQFF
.,TRBJ1-4,TRBV20-1,.,TGCAGTGCGGTTACTAGGGAGGCACTTAATGAAAAACTGTTTTTT,CSAVTREALNEKLFF
.,TRBJ1-2,TRBV29-1,.,TGCAGCGTTGAAGATCCTACGGACAAGAGCTATGGCTACACCTTC,CSVEDPTDKSYGYTF
TRBD2,TRBJ2-1,TRBV20-1,.,TGCAGTGCTAGAAATAGCGGGAGGGTCAGTAATGAGCAGTTCTTC,CSARNSGRVSNEQFF
TRBD1,TRBJ1-2,TRBV6-1,.,TGTGCCAGCAGTGAGGTTTGGGCAGGGGGTCGTGGCTACACCTTC,CASSEVWAGGRGYTF